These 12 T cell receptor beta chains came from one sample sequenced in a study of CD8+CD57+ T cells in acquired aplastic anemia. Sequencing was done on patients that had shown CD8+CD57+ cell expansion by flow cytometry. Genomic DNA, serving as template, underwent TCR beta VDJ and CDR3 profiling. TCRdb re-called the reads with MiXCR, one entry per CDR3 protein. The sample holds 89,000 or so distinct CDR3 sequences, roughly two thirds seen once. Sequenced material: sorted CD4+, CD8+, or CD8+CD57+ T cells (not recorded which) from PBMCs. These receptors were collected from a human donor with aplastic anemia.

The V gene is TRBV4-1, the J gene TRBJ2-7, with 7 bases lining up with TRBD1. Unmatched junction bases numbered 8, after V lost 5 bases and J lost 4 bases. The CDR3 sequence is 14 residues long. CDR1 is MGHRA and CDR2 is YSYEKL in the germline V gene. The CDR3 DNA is TGCGCCAGCAGCTCTCGACAGGGCCCATACGAGCAGTACTTC. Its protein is CASSSRQGPYEQYF.

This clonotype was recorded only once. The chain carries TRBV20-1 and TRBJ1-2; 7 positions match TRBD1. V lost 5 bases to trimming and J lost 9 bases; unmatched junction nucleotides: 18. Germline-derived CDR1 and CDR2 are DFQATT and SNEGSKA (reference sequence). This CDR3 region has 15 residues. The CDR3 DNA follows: TGCAGTGCTGAACGTCCTGGACAGGCTAGTGCTCGCTACACCTTC. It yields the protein CSAERPGQASARYTF.

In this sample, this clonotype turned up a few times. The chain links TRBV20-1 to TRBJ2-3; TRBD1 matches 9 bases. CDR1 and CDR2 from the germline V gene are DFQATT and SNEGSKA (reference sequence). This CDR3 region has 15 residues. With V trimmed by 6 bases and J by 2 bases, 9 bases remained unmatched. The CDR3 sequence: CSAGLGQGFTDTQYF. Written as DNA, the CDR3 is TGCAGTGCCGGCCTAGGACAGGGGTTCACAGATACGCAGTATTTT.

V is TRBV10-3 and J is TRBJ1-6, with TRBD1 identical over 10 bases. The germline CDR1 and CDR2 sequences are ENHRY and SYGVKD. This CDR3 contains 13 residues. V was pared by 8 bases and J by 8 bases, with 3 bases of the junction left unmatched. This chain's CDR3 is CAIGGTGDSPLHF. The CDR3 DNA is TGTGCCATCGGCGGGACAGGGGATTCACCCCTCCACTTT.

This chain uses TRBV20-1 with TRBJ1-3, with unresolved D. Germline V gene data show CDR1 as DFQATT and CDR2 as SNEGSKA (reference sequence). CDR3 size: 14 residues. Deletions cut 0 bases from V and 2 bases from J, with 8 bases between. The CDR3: CSARDPVTGNTIYF. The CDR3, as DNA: TGCAGTGCTAGAGATCCAGTAACTGGAAACACCATATATTTT.

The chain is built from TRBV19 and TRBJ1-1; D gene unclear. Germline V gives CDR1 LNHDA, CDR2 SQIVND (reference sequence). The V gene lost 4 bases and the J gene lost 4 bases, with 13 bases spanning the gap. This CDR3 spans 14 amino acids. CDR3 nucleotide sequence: TGTGCCAGTAGTAAGGACGGGCAGGCCACTGAAGCTTTCTTT. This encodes CASSKDGQATEAFF.

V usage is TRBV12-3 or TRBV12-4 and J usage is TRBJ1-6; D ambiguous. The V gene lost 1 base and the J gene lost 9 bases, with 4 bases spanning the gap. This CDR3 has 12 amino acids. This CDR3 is CASSLGTSPLHF. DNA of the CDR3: TGTGCCAGCAGTTTAGGGACTTCACCCCTCCACTTT.

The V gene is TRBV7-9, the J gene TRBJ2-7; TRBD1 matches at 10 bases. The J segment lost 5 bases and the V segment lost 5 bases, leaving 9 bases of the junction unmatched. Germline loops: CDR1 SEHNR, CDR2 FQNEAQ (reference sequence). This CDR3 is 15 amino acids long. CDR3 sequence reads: CASSDTGTGVDEQYF. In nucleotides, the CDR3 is TGTGCCAGCAGCGATACCGGGACAGGGGTCGACGAGCAGTACTTC. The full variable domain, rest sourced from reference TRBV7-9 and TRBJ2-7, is DTGVSQNPRHKITKRGQNVTFRCDPISEHNRLYWYRQTLGQGPEFLTYFQNEAQLEKSRLLSDRFSAERPKGSFSTLEIQRTEQGDSAMYLCASSDTGTGVDEQYFGPGTRLTVT.

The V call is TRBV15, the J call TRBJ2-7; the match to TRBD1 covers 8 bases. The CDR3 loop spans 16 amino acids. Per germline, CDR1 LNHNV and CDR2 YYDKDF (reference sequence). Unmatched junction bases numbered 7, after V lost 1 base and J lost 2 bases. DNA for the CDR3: TGTGCCACCAGCAGAGGTCGGGCAGGGGGCCCCTACGAGCAGTACTTC. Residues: CATSRGRAGGPYEQYF.

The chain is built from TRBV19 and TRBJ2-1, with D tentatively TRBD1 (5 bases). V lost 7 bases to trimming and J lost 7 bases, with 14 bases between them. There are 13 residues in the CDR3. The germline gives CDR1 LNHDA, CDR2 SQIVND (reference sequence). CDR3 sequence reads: CASTQGYLNEQFF. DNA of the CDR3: TGTGCCAGTACCCAGGGCTACCTGAATGAGCAGTTCTTC.

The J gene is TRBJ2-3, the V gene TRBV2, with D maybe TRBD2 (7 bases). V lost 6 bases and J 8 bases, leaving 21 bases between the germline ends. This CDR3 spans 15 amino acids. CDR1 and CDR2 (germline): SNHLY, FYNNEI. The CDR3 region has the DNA TGTGCCAGCAGAAGGACACAGGGAGGGGGGGGTACGCAGTATTTT. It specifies CASRRTQGGGGTQYF.

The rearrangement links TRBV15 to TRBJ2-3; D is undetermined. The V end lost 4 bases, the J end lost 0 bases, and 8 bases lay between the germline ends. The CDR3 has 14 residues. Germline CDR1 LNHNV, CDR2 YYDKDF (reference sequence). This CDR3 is CATSIAVSTDTQYF. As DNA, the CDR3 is TGTGCCACCAGCATCGCCGTGAGCACAGATACGCAGTATTTT.